The 10 T cell receptor beta chains below come from one sample, sequenced in a study of cytomegalovirus exposure and HLA in healthy donors. A multiplex PCR was run with 60 Vbeta primers and 13 Jbeta primers. This table comes from immunoSEQ multiplex PCR, and its TCRdb copy is limited to in-frame clones, with some not included. The sample lists about 130,000 clones; approximately 83% were seen once. Sample: PBMCs. The receptors were sampled from a girl aged 2 to 9 in good health and CMV-seronegative.

The chain uses TRBV29-1 and TRBJ1-1; tentatively, D is TRBD1 (5 bases). CDR3 length: 14 residues. Germline loops: CDR1 SQVTM, CDR2 ANQGSEA. V gave up 4 bases and J gave up 5 bases, with 17 bases separating them. As DNA, the CDR3 is TGCAGCGTTGCGAGGTCCGGCGGGGGGACTGAAGCTTTCTTT. Its translation: CSVARSGGGTEAFF. Variable domain in full (rest from reference TRBV29-1 and TRBJ1-1): SAVISQKPSRDICQRGTSLTIQCQVDSQVTMMFWYRQQPGQSLTLIATANQGSEATYESGFVIDKFPISRPNLTFSTLTVSNMSPEDSSIYLCSVARSGGGTEAFFGQGTRLTVV.

This clone occurred a few times. The chain links TRBV7-9 to TRBJ1-1; D is unclear. V lost 3 bases, J lost 6 bases, and 11 bases lay in between. The CDR3 contains 13 residues. CDR1 is SEHNR and CDR2 is FQNEAQ in the germline V gene (reference sequence). As DNA, the CDR3 is TGTGCCAGCAGCTTCGACACCGGGGCTGAAGCTTTCTTT. Translation: CASSFDTGAEAFF.

The chain links TRBV4-3 to TRBJ2-7; a possible D gene is TRBD2 (5 bases). V was trimmed by 3 bases and J by 7 bases, leaving 16 bases between them. Germline values: CDR1 LGHNA, CDR2 YSLEER. This CDR3 contains 14 residues. CDR3 sequence (DNA): TGCGCCAGCAGCCATGGACCGCGGGCCGGGGAGCAGTACTTC. Its protein is CASSHGPRAGEQYF.

This clone was seen a single time. The CDR3: CASSLEQLNTGELFF. CDR3 nucleotide sequence: TGTGCCAGCAGCTTAGAGCAGTTGAACACCGGGGAGCTGTTTTTT. The chain carries TRBV11-2 and TRBJ2-2; D is unclear. The CDR3 totals 15 residues. Germline lookup yields CDR1 SGHAT and CDR2 FQNNGV. V was clipped by 0 bases and J by 1 base, with 6 bases between them.

CDR3 amino acids: CASSQDSRSLETQYF. The CDR3 DNA reads as TGTGCCAGCAGCCAAGACAGCCGGAGCCTAGAGACCCAGTACTTC. The chain has TRBV4-2 and TRBJ2-5; D gene ambiguous. Deletions cut 0 bases from V and 4 bases from J, with 12 bases between. The CDR3 runs 15 residues. CDR1 and CDR2 (germline): LGHNA, YNFKEQ.

Ten or more counts support this clone. The gene calls are TRBV30 and TRBJ1-1; unclear D gene. This CDR3 has 12 amino acids. The germline V gene encodes CDR1 GTSNPN and CDR2 SVGIG (reference sequence). Trimming stripped 3 bases from V and 3 bases from J, with 8 bases between. CDR3: CAWRRSDTEAFF. The DNA of the CDR3 is TGTGCCTGGAGACGATCGGACACTGAAGCTTTCTTT.

The chain joins TRBV9 to TRBJ2-7; a weak D match, TRBD2 (6 bases). V gave up 3 bases and J gave up 6 bases, with 22 bases separating them. Germline lookup yields CDR1 SGDLS and CDR2 YYNGEE. This CDR3 region has 16 residues. The DNA for the CDR3 is TGTGCCAGCAGCGAAGGGACTGGGCCGTCTCCGCCCGAGCAGTACTTC. Amino acids: CASSEGTGPSPPEQYF.

The genes are TRBV27 and TRBJ2-7; 11 bases map to TRBD2. CDR3 length equals 18 residues. With 5 bases clipped from V and 3 bases from J, the junction kept 15 bases outside the gene matches. Germline V gene sequence: CDR1 MNHEY, CDR2 SMNVEV (reference sequence). The CDR3 loop reads CASSPRHSTSGSLYEQYF. The CDR3 nucleotides are TGTGCCAGCAGTCCACGCCACAGCACTAGCGGGAGTCTCTACGAGCAGTACTTC.

The J gene is TRBJ2-5, the V gene TRBV7-9; 8 positions match TRBD1. This CDR3 has 16 residues. CDR1 is SEHNR, CDR2 FQNEAQ, per germline (reference sequence). The V gene end was trimmed by 1 base and the J gene end by 4 bases; junction bases not matched to a gene: 8. This CDR3 is CASSLVGQETLETQYF. The CDR3, as DNA: TGTGCCAGCAGCTTAGTGGGACAGGAAACCTTAGAGACCCAGTACTTC. The whole variable domain, remainder taken from reference TRBV7-9 and TRBJ2-5, is DTGVSQNPRHKITKRGQNVTFRCDPISEHNRLYWYRQTLGQGPEFLTYFQNEAQLEKSRLLSDRFSAERPKGSFSTLEIQRTEQGDSAMYLCASSLVGQETLETQYFGPGTRLLVL.

V gene TRBV5-5 combines with J gene TRBJ2-7, with 12 bases that match TRBD1. This CDR3 spans 14 amino acids. With 6 bases clipped from V and 6 bases from J, the junction kept 7 bases outside the gene matches. CDR1 and CDR2 (germline): SGHKS, YYEKEE (reference sequence). CDR3 in amino acids: CASNKRGQGAEQYF. The CDR3 nucleotides read TGTGCCAGCAACAAAAGGGGACAGGGGGCCGAGCAGTACTTC.